This TCR beta chain was recorded in a study of CD8+ T cells in alopecia areata. Findings and limits, study-wide: Scalp sequencing also captures normal skin's resident alphabeta T cells. Affected lesional scalp, above all in alopecia totalis/universalis, was more clonal than normal scalp.

Cell sorting was performed on pooled cutaneous lymph node cells with CD4, CD8alpha, NKG2D, NKG2ACE and other markers. In the case of this clone: Its matching antigen is unknown. Genes and germline are mouse. The CDR3 extends 4 residues past the end of the read, so its final part is completed from the germline J gene. Other DNA sequences from this sample encode an identical CDR3 as well.

Germline V gives CDR1 NSHNY, CDR2 SYGAGN. The CDR3 length is 15 residues. Trimming pared 3 bases from V and 0 bases from J, leaving 9 bases between. Investigators isolated RNA and reverse transcribed it into cDNA to act as the sequencing template. Produced via immunoSEQ multiplex PCR; TCRdb's table is partial and in-frame only. The sample yields under 350,000 clones, without any singletons. The sequenced material came from CD4+ T cells sorted from a lymph node. This TCR was sampled from a C3H/HeJ mouse with alopecia areata. MHC haplotype here: H2-k. The chain joins TRBV13-1 to TRBJ2-2; D is perhaps TRBD1 (5 bases). The CDR3 protein is CASSGTTANTGQLYF. The sequenced CDR3 bases are TGTGCCAGCAGTGGGACAACAGCAAACACCGGG.